Following are 12 T cell receptor beta chains from one sample sequenced in a study of tumor and adjacent non-tumor tissue in lung cancer. The template was RNA from unsorted bulk tissue. The library came from three nested PCR rounds adapted from ARM-PCR protocols. MiXCR was run by TCRdb on the multiplex PCR reads, yielding one entry per CDR3 protein. The data contain approximately 120,000 distinct CDR3 sequences, 66% of them singletons. Sequenced: lung tumor tissue. The receptors were sampled from a man aged 25-40 years with non-small cell lung cancer.

For this clonotype: Because it lacks the conserved phenylalanine or tryptophan at the end, this CDR3 is likely a read error. The V and J genes are TRBV6-2 or TRBV6-3 and TRBJ2-2, with 9 bases matching TRBD2. The V gene's germline CDR1 is MNHEY and CDR2 SVGEGT. The CDR3 is 19 residues long. With V trimmed by 5 bases and J by 1 base, 14 bases remained unmatched. The CDR3 nucleotides read TGTGCCAGCAGTACAGACGGACCAGCGGGGGGCGAGAACACCGGGGAGCTGTTTCTT. Its translation is CASSTDGPAGGENTGELFL.

This clonotype was counted once. The chain couples TRBV29-1 to TRBJ1-2, with D perhaps TRBD1 (6 bases). V was clipped by 3 bases and J by 11 bases, with 25 bases between them. The CDR3 runs to 15 residues. Germline V gene sequence: CDR1 SQVTM, CDR2 ANQGSEA. CDR3 sequence (DNA): TGCAGCGTTGATGTGGCAGGGGCTATCCCGGGAGGTTACACCTTC. It is translated as CSVDVAGAIPGGYTF.

Worth noting for this clonotype: With a much larger clone just one base away, this may be a read error. J is TRBJ1-5 and V is TRBV4-3; no definite D call. Germline CDR1 and CDR2: LGHNA and YSLEER. The CDR3 spans 17 residues. CDR3 in amino acids: CASSQEHREALNQPQDF. The CDR3 region has the DNA TGCGCCAGCAGCCAAGAGCATCGGGAAGCCTTAAATCAGCCCCAGGATTTT.

About this clonotype: A read error may explain this, as a much larger clone is one base away. This CDR3 fails to terminate in the conserved phenylalanine or tryptophan, so it likely reflects a read error. The rearrangement uses TRBV20-1 and TRBJ2-1, with 9 bases lining up with TRBD2. With 3 bases clipped from V and 6 bases from J, the junction kept 6 bases outside the gene matches. CDR3 length: 14 residues. The germline gives CDR1 DFQATT, CDR2 SNEGSKA (reference sequence). DNA for the CDR3: TGCAGTGCTAGTTCCGTGCGGGAGGGCAATGAGCAGTTCTCC. Protein product: CSASSVREGNEQFS.

As for this clonotype: Sequence at one end of the junction differs from germline and may be a read error. The chain carries TRBV29-1 and TRBJ2-1, with 9 bases matching TRBD2. Germline-derived CDR1 and CDR2 are SQVTM and ANQGSEA. The CDR3 has 15 residues. This CDR3 is CSVDGTSRRNNEQFF. The CDR3 DNA reads as TGCAGCGTTGACGGGACTAGCAGGCGAAACAATGAACAGTTCTTC.

A remark on this clonotype: A much larger clone lies a single base off, so this may be a read error. The chain has TRBV28 and TRBJ2-7; maybe TRBD1 (6 bases). CDR1 and CDR2 from the germline V gene are MDHEN and SYDVKM. The CDR3 sequence is 16 residues long. This chain's CDR3 is CVSSLHLGTLSYEQYF. The CDR3 nucleotides are TGTGTCAGCAGTTTACACCTCGGGACACTCTCCTACGAGCAGTACTTC.

This clonotype was found many times. This sequence joins TRBV7-9 and TRBJ2-1; unclear D gene. This CDR3 region has 15 residues. Trimming took 5 bases from V and 0 from J, leaving 11 bases between them. Per the germline V gene, CDR1 is SEHNR and CDR2 is FQNEAQ (reference sequence). This chain's CDR3 is CASSILVGSYNEQFF. Written as DNA, the CDR3 is TGTGCCAGCAGCATCCTGGTCGGCTCCTACAATGAGCAGTTCTTC.

On this clonotype: A much bigger clone sits one base away, suggesting this may be a read error. The chain combines TRBV12-3 or TRBV12-4 with TRBJ2-3, with D perhaps matching TRBD1 (6 bases). The CDR3 is 15 residues long. Here the CDR3 reads CANSPQGTRTDTQYF. As DNA, the CDR3 is TGTGCCAACAGTCCTCAGGGGACAAGGACAGATACGCAGTATTTT.

Comment on this clonotype: This may be a read error: a much more frequent sequence differs by one nucleotide. The gene calls are TRBV20-1 and TRBJ2-3; D remains unclear. The CDR3 has 13 amino acids. Germline CDR1 is DFQATT and CDR2 is SNEGSKA (reference sequence). V gave up 5 bases and J gave up 5 bases, with 14 bases separating them. CDR3 residues: CSAPNYYIDTQYF. CDR3 sequence (DNA): TGCAGTGCTCCGAACTATTACATAGATACGCAGTATTTT.

The chain uses TRBV3-1 and TRBJ1-4, with 8 positions matching TRBD1. The CDR3 is 15 amino acids. V gave up 1 base and J gave up 8 bases; unmatched junction bases: 6. Germline V gives CDR1 LGHDT, CDR2 YNNKEL (reference sequence). Here the CDR3 reads CASSQVGQGAEKLFF. Written as DNA, the CDR3 is TGTGCCAGCAGCCAAGTAGGGCAGGGGGCCGAAAAACTGTTTTTT.

This clonotype was seen once. The chain uses TRBV11-2 and TRBJ2-7; D ambiguous. Germline V lookup: CDR1 SGHAT, CDR2 FQNNGV. CDR3 length: 11 residues. V dropped 7 bases and J dropped 10 bases, with 14 bases sitting between them. CDR3 coding DNA: TGTGCCAGCACGCCGGGCCACGGACAGTACTTC. Translation: CASTPGHGQYF.

Comments on this clonotype: The junction differs from germline at one of its ends, possibly a read error. The rearrangement joins TRBV20-1 to TRBJ1-5; no firm D call. The CDR3 has 14 residues. Germline V gene data show CDR1 as DFQATT and CDR2 as SNEGSKA (reference sequence). This CDR3 is CCARSPRPNQPQHF. For the CDR3, the DNA is TGTTGTGCTAGAAGTCCGAGGCCAAATCAGCCCCAGCATTTT.